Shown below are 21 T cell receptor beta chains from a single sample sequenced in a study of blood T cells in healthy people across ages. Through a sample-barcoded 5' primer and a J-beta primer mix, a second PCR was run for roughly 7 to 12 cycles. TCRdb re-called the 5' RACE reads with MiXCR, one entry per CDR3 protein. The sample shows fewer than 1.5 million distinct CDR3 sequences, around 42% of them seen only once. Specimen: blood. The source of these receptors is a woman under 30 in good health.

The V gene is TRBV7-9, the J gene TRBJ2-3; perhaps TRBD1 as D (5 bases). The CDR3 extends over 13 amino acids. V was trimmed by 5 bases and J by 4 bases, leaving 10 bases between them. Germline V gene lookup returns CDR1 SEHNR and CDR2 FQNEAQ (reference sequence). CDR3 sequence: CASSVGVADTQYF. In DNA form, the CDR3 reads TGTGCCAGCAGCGTAGGGGTCGCAGATACGCAGTATTTT.

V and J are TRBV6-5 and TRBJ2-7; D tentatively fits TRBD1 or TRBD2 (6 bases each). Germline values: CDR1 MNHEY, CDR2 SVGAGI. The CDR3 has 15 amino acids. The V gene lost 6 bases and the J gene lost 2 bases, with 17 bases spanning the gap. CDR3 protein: CASRLGGGGTYEQYF. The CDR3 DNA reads TGTGCCAGCAGATTAGGAGGAGGGGGAACCTACGAGCAGTACTTC.

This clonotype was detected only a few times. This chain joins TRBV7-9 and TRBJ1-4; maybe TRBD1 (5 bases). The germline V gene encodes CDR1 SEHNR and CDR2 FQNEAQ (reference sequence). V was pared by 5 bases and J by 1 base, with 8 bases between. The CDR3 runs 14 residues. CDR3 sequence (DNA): TGTGCCAGCAGCGCCGACAGAACTAATGAAAAACTGTTTTTT. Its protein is CASSADRTNEKLFF. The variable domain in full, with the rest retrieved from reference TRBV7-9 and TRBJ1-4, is DTGVSQNPRHKITKRGQNVTFRCDPISEHNRLYWYRQTLGQGPEFLTYFQNEAQLEKSRLLSDRFSAERPKGSFSTLEIQRTEQGDSAMYLCASSADRTNEKLFFGSGTQLSVL.

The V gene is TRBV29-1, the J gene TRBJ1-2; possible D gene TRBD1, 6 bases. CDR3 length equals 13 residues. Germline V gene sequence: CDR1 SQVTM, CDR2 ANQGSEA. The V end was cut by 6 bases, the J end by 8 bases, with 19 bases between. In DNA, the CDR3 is TGCAGCGTGGGATGGGCAGGGGAAGGAGGCTACACCTTC. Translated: CSVGWAGEGGYTF.

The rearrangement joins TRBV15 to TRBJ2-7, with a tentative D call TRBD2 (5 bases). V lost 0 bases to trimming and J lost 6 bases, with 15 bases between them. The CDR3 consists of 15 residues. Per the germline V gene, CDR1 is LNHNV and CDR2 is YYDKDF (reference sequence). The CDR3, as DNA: TGTGCCACCAGCAGAGATACACTGGGGAGCGGCGAGCAGTACTTC. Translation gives CATSRDTLGSGEQYF.

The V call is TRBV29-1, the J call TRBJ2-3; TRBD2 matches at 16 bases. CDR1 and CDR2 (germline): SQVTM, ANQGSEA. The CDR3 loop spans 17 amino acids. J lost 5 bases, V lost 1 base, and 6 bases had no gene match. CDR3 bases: TGCAGCGTTGAAGGAGGGACTAGCGGGGGGGCAGTAGATACGCAGTATTTT. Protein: CSVEGGTSGGAVDTQYF.

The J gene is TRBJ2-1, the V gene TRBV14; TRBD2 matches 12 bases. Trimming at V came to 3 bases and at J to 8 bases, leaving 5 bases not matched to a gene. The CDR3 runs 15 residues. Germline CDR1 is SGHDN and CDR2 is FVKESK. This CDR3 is CASSHRTSGIDEQFF. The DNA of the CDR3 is TGTGCCAGCAGCCACAGGACTAGCGGGATCGATGAGCAGTTCTTC. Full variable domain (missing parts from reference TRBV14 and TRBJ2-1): EAGVTQFPSHSVIEKGQTVTLRCDPISGHDNLYWYRRVMGKEIKFLLHFVKESKQDESGMPNNRFLAERTGGTYSTLKVQPAELEDSGVYFCASSHRTSGIDEQFFGPGTRLTVL.

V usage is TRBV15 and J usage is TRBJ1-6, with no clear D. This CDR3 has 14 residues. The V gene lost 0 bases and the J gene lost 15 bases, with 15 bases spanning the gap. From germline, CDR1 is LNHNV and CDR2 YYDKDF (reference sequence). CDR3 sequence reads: CATSRDRAAPSLHF. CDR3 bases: TGTGCCACCAGCAGAGATCGGGCAGCCCCCAGCCTCCACTTT.

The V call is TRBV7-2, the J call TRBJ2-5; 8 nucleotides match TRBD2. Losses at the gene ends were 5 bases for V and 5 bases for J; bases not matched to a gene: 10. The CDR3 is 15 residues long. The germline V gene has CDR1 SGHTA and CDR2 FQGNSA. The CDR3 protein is CASSPEGLVWETQYF. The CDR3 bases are TGTGCCAGCAGCCCCGAGGGACTAGTGTGGGAGACCCAGTACTTC.

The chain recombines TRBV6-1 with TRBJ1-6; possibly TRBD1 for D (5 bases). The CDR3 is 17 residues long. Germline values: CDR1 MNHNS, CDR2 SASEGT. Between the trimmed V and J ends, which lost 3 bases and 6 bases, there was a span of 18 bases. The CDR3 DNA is TGTGCCAGCAGTGAGGTCGGGGGAGGGGCGCTTAATTCACCCCTCCACTTT. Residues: CASSEVGGGALNSPLHF.

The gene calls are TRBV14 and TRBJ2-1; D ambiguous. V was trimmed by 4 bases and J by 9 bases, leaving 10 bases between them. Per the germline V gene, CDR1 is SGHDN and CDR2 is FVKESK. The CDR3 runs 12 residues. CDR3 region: CASSRSWVEQFF. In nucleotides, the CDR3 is TGTGCCAGCAGCCGCAGTTGGGTTGAGCAGTTCTTC.

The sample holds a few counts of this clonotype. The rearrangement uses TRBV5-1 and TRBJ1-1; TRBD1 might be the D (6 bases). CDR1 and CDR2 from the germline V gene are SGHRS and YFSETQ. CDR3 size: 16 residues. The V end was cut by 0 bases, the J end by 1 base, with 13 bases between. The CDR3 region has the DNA TGCGCCAGCAGCTTGGAGGGGGGGGCCAGGAACACTGAAGCTTTCTTT. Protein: CASSLEGGARNTEAFF. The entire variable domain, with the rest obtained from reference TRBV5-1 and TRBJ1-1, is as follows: KAGVTQTPRYLIKTRGQQVTLSCSPISGHRSVSWYQQTPGQGLQFLFEYFSETQRNKGNFPGRFSGRQFSNSRSEMNVSTLELGDSALYLCASSLEGGARNTEAFFGQGTRLTVV.

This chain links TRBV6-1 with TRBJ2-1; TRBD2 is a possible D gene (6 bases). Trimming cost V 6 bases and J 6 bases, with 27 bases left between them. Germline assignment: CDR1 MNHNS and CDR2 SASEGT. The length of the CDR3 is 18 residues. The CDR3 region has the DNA TGTGCCAGCAGCTCCCTAGCGTTTTCACAGCGCGGCCTCAATGAGCAGTTCTTC. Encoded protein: CASSSLAFSQRGLNEQFF.

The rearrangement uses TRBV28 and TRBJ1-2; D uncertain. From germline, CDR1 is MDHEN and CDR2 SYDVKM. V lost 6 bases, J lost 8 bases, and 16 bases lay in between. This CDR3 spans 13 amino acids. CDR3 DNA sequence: TGTGCCAGCAGCGATACCAACATTGAAGGCTACACCTTC. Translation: CASSDTNIEGYTF.

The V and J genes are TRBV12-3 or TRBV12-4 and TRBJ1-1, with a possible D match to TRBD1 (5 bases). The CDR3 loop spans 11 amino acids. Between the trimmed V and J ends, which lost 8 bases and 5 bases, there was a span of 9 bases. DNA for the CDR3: TGTGCCAGCGGCAAGGGGACTGAAGCTTTCTTT. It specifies CASGKGTEAFF.

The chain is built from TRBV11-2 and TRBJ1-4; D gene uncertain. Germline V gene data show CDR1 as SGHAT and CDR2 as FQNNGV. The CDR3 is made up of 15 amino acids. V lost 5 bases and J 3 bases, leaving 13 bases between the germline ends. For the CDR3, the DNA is TGTGCCAGCAGCATGGACGGTGGGGCTAATGAAAAACTGTTTTTT. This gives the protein CASSMDGGANEKLFF.

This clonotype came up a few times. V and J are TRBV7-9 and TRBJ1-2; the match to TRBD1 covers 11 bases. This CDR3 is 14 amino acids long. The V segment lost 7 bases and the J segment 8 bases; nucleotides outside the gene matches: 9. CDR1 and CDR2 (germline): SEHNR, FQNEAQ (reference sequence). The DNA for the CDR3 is TGTGCCAGCACCATGGGACAGGGGGTATGGGGCTACACCTTC. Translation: CASTMGQGVWGYTF.

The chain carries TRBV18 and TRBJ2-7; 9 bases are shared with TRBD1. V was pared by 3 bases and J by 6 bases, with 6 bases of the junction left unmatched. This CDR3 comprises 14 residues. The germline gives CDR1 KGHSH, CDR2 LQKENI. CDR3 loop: CASSPLGQGVEQYF. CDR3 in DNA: TGTGCCAGCTCACCTTTGGGACAGGGTGTCGAGCAGTACTTC.

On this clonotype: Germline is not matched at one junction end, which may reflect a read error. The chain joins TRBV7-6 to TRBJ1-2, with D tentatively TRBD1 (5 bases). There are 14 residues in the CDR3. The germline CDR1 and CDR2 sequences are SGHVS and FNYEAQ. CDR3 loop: CASSSRGGTDGYTF. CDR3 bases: TGTGCCAGTAGCTCGCGGGGGGGGACGGATGGCTACACCTTC.

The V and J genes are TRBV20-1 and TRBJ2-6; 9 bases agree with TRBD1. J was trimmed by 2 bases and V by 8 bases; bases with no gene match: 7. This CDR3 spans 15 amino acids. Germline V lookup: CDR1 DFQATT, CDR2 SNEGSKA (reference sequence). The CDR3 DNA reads TGCAGTCCTACCGGGACAGGGACTGGGGCCAACGTCCTGACTTTC. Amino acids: CSPTGTGTGANVLTF.

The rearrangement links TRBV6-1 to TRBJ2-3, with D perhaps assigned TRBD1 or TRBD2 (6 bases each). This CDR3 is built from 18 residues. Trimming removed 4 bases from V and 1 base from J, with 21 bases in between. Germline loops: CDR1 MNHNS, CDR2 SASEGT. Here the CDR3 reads CASSGSLGGKYGTDTQYF. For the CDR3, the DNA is TGTGCCAGCAGTGGATCCCTGGGGGGCAAATATGGCACAGATACGCAGTATTTT.